The rows below give T cell receptor beta chains drawn from one sample of a study of sequential checkpoint blockade in melanoma. The table came from immunoSEQ multiplex PCR; TCRdb's copy has only in-frame clones and leaves some out. The top ten clones hold about 26% of a sample with some 10,000 clones, roughly 28% of them seen once. This material consisted of tumor tissue (inferred from file names), taken from a patient given nivolumab and ipilimumab in sequence. Receptors were obtained from a human donor with melanoma. CDR3s include the opening cysteine and the closing phenylalanine or tryptophan. A D gene is named only where the DNA matches it firmly. Only some rows state a clone size, as once, few, many or a class for expanded clones.

d_call | j_call | v_call | clone_size | cdr3_aa | cdr3_nt
TRBD1 | TRBJ1-6 | TRBV6-8 | few | CASTATGVQNSPLHF | TGTGCCAGCACCGCGACAGGGGTTCAAAATTCACCCCTCCACTTT
TRBD2 | TRBJ2-6 | TRBV19 | . | CASSPRGAGGANVLTF | TGTGCCAGTAGCCCGCGGGGGGCGGGAGGGGCCAACGTCCTGACTTTC
TRBD1 | TRBJ2-5 | TRBV25-1 | . | CASSATGDGETQYF | TGTGCCAGCAGTGCGACAGGGGATGGAGAGACCCAGTACTTC
. | TRBJ1-2 | TRBV7-6 | . | CASSTPWRTDNYGYTF | TGTGCCAGCAGCACGCCATGGCGGACGGATAACTATGGCTACACCTTC
TRBD1 | TRBJ2-4 | TRBV5-1 | . | CASSQGTGAKNIQYF | TGCGCCAGCAGCCAAGGGACAGGGGCCAAAAACATTCAGTACTTC
. | TRBJ1-1 | TRBV9 | few | CASSEALQAGLAEAFF | TGTGCCAGCAGTGAAGCTCTACAGGCTGGTTTAGCTGAAGCTTTCTTT
TRBD1 | TRBJ1-4 | TRBV5-1 | . | CASSTGQGAHTNEKLFF | TGCGCCAGCAGCACGGGACAGGGGGCGCATACTAATGAAAAACTGTTTTTT
. | TRBJ1-6 | TRBV6-8 | few | CASREDLQGPSGYNSPLHF | TGTGCCAGCAGAGAAGACCTACAGGGTCCCTCCGGTTATAATTCACCCCTCCACTTT
. | TRBJ2-1 | TRBV11-3 | . | CASSLQGRGYSSYNEQFF | TGTGCCAGCAGCTTGCAGGGGCGGGGGTATAGCTCCTACAATGAGCAGTTCTTC
. | TRBJ1-1 | TRBV6-8 | many | CASTKTGGTYTEAFF | TGTGCCAGCACAAAGACGGGAGGGACTTACACTGAAGCTTTCTTT
. | TRBJ1-2 | TRBV12-5 | . | CASGGPSYGYTF | TGTGCCAGCGGCGGTCCGTCCTATGGCTACACCTTC
. | TRBJ1-2 | TRBV15 | . | CATSRDGGLNYGYTF | TGTGCCACCAGCAGAGATGGGGGCTTAAACTATGGCTACACCTTC
TRBD2 | TRBJ2-7 | TRBV11-3 | many | CASSFSSGGSEQYF | TGTGCCAGCAGCTTTAGCAGCGGGGGGTCCGAGCAGTACTTC
. | TRBJ1-3 | TRBV4-1 | few | CASSQGWGSGNTIYF | TGCGCCAGCAGCCAAGGATGGGGGTCTGGAAACACCATATATTTT
TRBD1 | TRBJ2-7 | TRBV11-3 | . | CASSWGDRGNYEQYF | TGTGCCAGCAGCTGGGGGGACAGGGGAAACTACGAGCAGTACTTC
. | TRBJ1-2 | TRBV19 | . | CASARGQGSGYTF | TGTGCCAGTGCCCGGGGGCAGGGAAGCGGCTACACCTTC
. | TRBJ1-5 | TRBV6-8 | few | CASQLQGYSNQPQHF | TGTGCCAGCCAGCTTCAGGGGTATAGCAATCAGCCCCAGCATTTT
TRBD1 | TRBJ2-1 | TRBV6-8 | few | CASRGDRGRKYNEQFF | TGTGCCAGCAGAGGAGACAGGGGGCGTAAATACAATGAGCAGTTCTTC
TRBD1 | TRBJ2-7 | TRBV18 | . | CASSPPGQGGSYEQYF | TGTGCCAGCTCACCACCGGGACAGGGTGGCTCCTACGAGCAGTACTTC
TRBD1 | TRBJ2-1 | TRBV30 | . | CAWNRQGYNEQFF | TGTGCCTGGAATAGACAGGGCTACAATGAGCAGTTCTTC
TRBD1 | TRBJ1-2 | TRBV11-3 | . | CASSWDRQGRGYTF | TGTGCCAGCAGCTGGGACAGGCAGGGACGGGGCTACACCTTC
. | TRBJ2-5 | TRBV11-3 | medium-sized | CASSDLDGGAGETQYF | TGTGCCAGCAGCGACTTAGATGGGGGGGCAGGCGAGACCCAGTACTTC
TRBD2 | TRBJ2-2 | TRBV6-8 | few | CASSYSSGVSGELFF | TGTGCCAGCAGTTATTCTAGCGGGGTGAGCGGGGAGCTGTTTTTT
. | TRBJ2-5 | TRBV29-1 | . | CSVLGRFSQETQYF | TGCAGCGTCCTGGGGAGGTTTTCCCAAGAGACCCAGTACTTC
. | TRBJ2-3 | TRBV11-3 | . | CASSFQGSADTQYF | TGTGCCAGCAGCTTCCAGGGGTCGGCAGATACGCAGTATTTT
. | TRBJ1-5 | TRBV9 | few | CASSRGPQQPQHF | TGTGCCAGCAGTAGGGGTCCACAACAGCCCCAGCATTTT
. | TRBJ1-2 | TRBV29-1 | . | CSVDREGYGYTF | TGCAGCGTTGACAGGGAGGGCTATGGCTACACCTTC
TRBD1 | TRBJ2-5 | TRBV11-3 | few | CASSVGTVRETQYF | TGTGCCAGCAGCGTCGGGACAGTTAGGGAGACCCAGTACTTC
. | TRBJ2-5 | TRBV7-5 | many | CASSRFKGQGGTQYF | TGTGCCAGCAGCCGATTCAAGGGGCAAGGGGGAACCCAGTACTTC
TRBD2 | TRBJ2-1 | TRBV6-7 | . | CASSCGLAGGYEQFF | TGTGCCAGCAGTTGCGGACTAGCGGGGGGATATGAGCAGTTCTTC
. | TRBJ1-2 | TRBV23-1 | few | CASSQDITVGYGYTF | TGCGCCAGCAGCCAAGATATCACGGTCGGCTATGGCTACACCTTC
. | TRBJ2-1 | TRBV9 | few | CASSNQGGSYNEQFF | TGTGCCAGCAGCAACCAGGGGGGATCCTACAATGAGCAGTTCTTC
TRBD1 | TRBJ2-2 | TRBV5-1 | . | CASSSTGGSGELFF | TGCGCCAGCAGCTCAACAGGGGGCTCCGGGGAGCTGTTTTTT
. | TRBJ1-5 | TRBV6-8 | few | CASSYISNQPQHF | TGTGCCAGCAGTTACATTAGCAATCAGCCCCAGCATTTT
. | TRBJ2-5 | TRBV29-1 | . | CSVAPAEARGTQYF | TGCAGCGTCGCCCCAGCGGAGGCGCGAGGGACCCAGTACTTC
. | TRBJ1-2 | TRBV9 | . | CAREQGANYGYTF | TGTGCCAGGGAACAAGGAGCTAACTATGGCTACACCTTC
. | TRBJ2-1 | TRBV15 | few | CATSRGTVYNEQFF | TGTGCCACCAGCAGAGGGACAGTCTACAATGAGCAGTTCTTC
TRBD1 | TRBJ2-7 | TRBV11-3 | few | CASSRGTDIYEQYF | TGTGCCAGCAGTCGAGGGACAGATATCTACGAGCAGTACTTC
. | TRBJ2-4 | TRBV4-1 | . | CASSHISPSLAKNIQYF | TGCGCCAGCAGCCACATAAGCCCATCCCTAGCCAAAAACATTCAGTACTTC
TRBD2 | TRBJ2-5 | TRBV18 | . | CASSPNSGGGETQYF | TGTGCCAGCTCACCTAATAGCGGGGGCGGAGAGACCCAGTACTTC
TRBD2 | TRBJ2-5 | TRBV11-3 | few | CASSFNQRGETQYF | TGTGCCAGCAGCTTTAACCAGCGGGGAGAGACCCAGTACTTC
. | TRBJ1-4 | TRBV11-3 | . | CASSKQTGNEKLFF | TGTGCCAGCAGCAAACAGACGGGCAATGAAAAACTGTTTTTT
. | TRBJ2-5 | TRBV5-1 | . | CASSLGGDYQETQYF | TGCGCCAGCAGCTTGGGGGGGGATTACCAAGAGACCCAGTACTTC